This T cell receptor beta chain was sequenced in a study of human T cells and chemical hapten exposure. Study-wide context: Once 0.01% DPC had been applied to the upper back by patch test, readings were taken at 6 days. Alopecia areata, totalis or universalis was found in mostly female patients.

This clonotype was counted ten times or more. Each cDNA molecule in the library carried unique molecular identifiers. Each CDR3 protein gets one entry after TCRdb re-called the RACE reads with MiXCR. The data hold fewer than 500,000 distinct CDR3 sequences, with about 4.8% observed a single time. This CDR3 region has 14 residues. V shed 3 bases and J shed 0 bases, with 8 bases lying between them. CDR1 MDHEN and CDR2 SYDVKM come from the germline V gene. Time point meaning: patch test 1, 2 weeks after DPC sensitization. Indicated treatment: therapeutic diphenylcyclopropenone sensitization with weekly scalp DPC.

Sample: whole blood, taken in connection with sensitization to the hapten diphenylcyclopropenone (DPC). The receptor was isolated from a woman in her forties or fifties with alopecia areata. Some clones in this sample may be carry-over from other donors' samples. This chain uses TRBV28 with TRBJ1-1; no definite D call. The CDR3 DNA reads as TGTGCCAGCAGTTTGGGGATTTTGAACACTGAAGCTTTCTTT. Translation: CASSLGILNTEAFF.